Listed below are T cell receptor beta chains from one sample, sequenced in a study of blood T cell repertoires in COVID-19. Here immunoSEQ multiplex PCR was the method, and the copy in TCRdb shows in-frame clones only, minus some. This table has about 220,000 clones, approximately 80% appearing once. Sequences were obtained from PBMCs or T cells enriched from blood (not recorded which). These receptors came from a middle-aged man who had recovered from COVID-19. CDR3s include the opening cysteine and the closing phenylalanine or tryptophan.

v_call cdr3_aa
TRBV18 CASSPHDIGGTEAFF
TRBV5-1 CASSLRGNYGYTF
TRBV28 CASSARTDTQYF
TRBV2 CASKAGREETQYF
TRBV6-5 CASTPGYLPNEQFF
TRBV29-1 CSVEGRYNEQFF
TRBV5-8 CASRKWGSTYEQYF
TRBV6-2/TRBV6-3 CASSWRPGHRQETQYF
TRBV5-1 CASSRDSLTGANVLTF
TRBV5-1 CASSETGSQETQYF
TRBV30 CAWFTGFKDTEAFF
TRBV7-8 CASSLRGREAGEQYF
TRBV5-6 CASSWGLAGGPYNEQFF
TRBV11-1 CASSLAGANTEAFF
TRBV5-1 CASSLRTGDNTEAFF
TRBV6-1 CASSEGTGANRPQHF
TRBV5-4 CASSRRDRVVDNEQFF
TRBV5-1 CASSLGTAANTGELFF
TRBV5-1 CASSLAETGGGNTQYF
TRBV29-1 CSVALYREATNEKLFF
TRBV27 CASSLAKLF
TRBV30 CAWSEGQGKYNEQFF
TRBV11-3 CASSLGLAGLTGELFF
TRBV5-1 CASSLGVKEVAGSQYF
TRBV6-1 CASSEDRTSGSGYNEQFF
TRBV4-3 CASSQDLSGASDTQYF
TRBV28 CASSLLGQMYEAFF
TRBV4-1 CASSQDWVGTGEKLFF
TRBV2 CASRPDRVNTEAFF
TRBV9 CASSFGQGGTEAFF